The clone carrying this T cell receptor (beta chain) showed up just a few times. Antigen specificity is unknown. The record originates from a study of T cells after yellow fever vaccination. Study-level results: At less than 97% for CD4 and about 88% for CD8, most primary-vaccination clones showed up again after the booster. A faster peak, day 5 versus 15, was reached by the weaker secondary response. Any FACS-sorted repertoire could hold abundant clonotypes that contaminate it from the bulk population.

CDR3 length: 16 residues. Per germline, CDR1 LGHNA and CDR2 YSLEER. The junction had 6 bases not matched to a gene; V was cut back by 0 bases and J by 1 base. The study made its TCR cDNA through 5'RACE template switching. That step introduced a universal primer site along with UMIs. TCRdb redid the calling of the 5' RACE reads with MiXCR, one entry per CDR3 protein. The sample lists 95,000 to 100,000 distinct CDR3 sequences, less than 6% occurring once. The sequence was collected from a man aged 18 to 35 who received the YFV17D yellow fever vaccine. Sequences were derived from CD8+ T cells sorted from PBMCs, sampled 10 days after the yellow fever booster vaccination. This rearrangement joins TRBV4-3 to TRBJ2-7, with 7 bases aligning to TRBD1. The CDR3 DNA reads as TGCGCCAGCAGCCAAGATGCGGACAGGAGTTCCTACGAGCAGTACTTC. It yields the protein CASSQDADRSSYEQYF.